These 2 T cell receptor beta chains share one sample of origin, sequenced in a study of beta chain features in type 1 diabetes. Sequenced material consisted of expressed TCRB transcripts (all of the isolated RNA was reverse transcribed). Sequencing used immunoSEQ multiplex PCR; TCRdb keeps in-frame clones, though not all of them. The table lists some 360,000 clones, around 20% of them singletons. Input material: naive CD4+ T cells from blood. Source of these receptors: a young woman in good health.

The genes are TRBV5-1 and TRBJ1-1, with D unclear. CDR3 length equals 15 residues. Per germline, CDR1 SGHRS and CDR2 YFSETQ. Trimming removed 1 base from V and 1 base from J, with 11 bases in between. CDR3 in amino acids: CASSLMRSPNTEAFF. In DNA form, the CDR3 reads TGCGCCAGCAGCTTGATGAGGAGTCCGAACACTGAAGCTTTCTTT.

The chain uses TRBV9 and TRBJ1-2; D might be TRBD1 (5 bases). The germline CDR1 and CDR2 sequences are SGDLS and YYNGEE. The CDR3 consists of 13 residues. Between the trimmed V and J ends, which lost 6 bases and 8 bases, there was a span of 17 bases. Here the CDR3 reads CASTLWRGLGYTF. The CDR3 DNA reads as TGTGCCAGCACCCTGTGGAGGGGACTCGGCTACACCTTC.